This T cell receptor (beta chain) originates from a study of T cell responses to AZD1222 COVID-19 vaccine. General study points: Clonal diversity may have been underestimated in mostly white British donors.

Libraries were prepared by immunoSEQ multiplex PCR; TCRdb keeps only in-frame clonotypes and omits some of them. The sample holds 140,000 to 150,000 clones, 82% seen once. Germline CDR1 SGHRS, CDR2 YFSETQ. Trimming cost V 4 bases and J 4 bases; bases outside gene matches: 9. The CDR3 totals 15 residues. On this clone itself: The antigen is unknown.

This receptor was taken from an adult in good health. The source was peripheral blood, collected on day 0 of MenACWY control vaccination. V usage is TRBV5-1 and J usage is TRBJ1-1; 8 positions agree with TRBD1. The CDR3, as DNA: TGCGCCAGCAGCGAAACACAGGGGGGAGGCACTGAAGCTTTCTTT. Translation: CASSETQGGGTEAFF.